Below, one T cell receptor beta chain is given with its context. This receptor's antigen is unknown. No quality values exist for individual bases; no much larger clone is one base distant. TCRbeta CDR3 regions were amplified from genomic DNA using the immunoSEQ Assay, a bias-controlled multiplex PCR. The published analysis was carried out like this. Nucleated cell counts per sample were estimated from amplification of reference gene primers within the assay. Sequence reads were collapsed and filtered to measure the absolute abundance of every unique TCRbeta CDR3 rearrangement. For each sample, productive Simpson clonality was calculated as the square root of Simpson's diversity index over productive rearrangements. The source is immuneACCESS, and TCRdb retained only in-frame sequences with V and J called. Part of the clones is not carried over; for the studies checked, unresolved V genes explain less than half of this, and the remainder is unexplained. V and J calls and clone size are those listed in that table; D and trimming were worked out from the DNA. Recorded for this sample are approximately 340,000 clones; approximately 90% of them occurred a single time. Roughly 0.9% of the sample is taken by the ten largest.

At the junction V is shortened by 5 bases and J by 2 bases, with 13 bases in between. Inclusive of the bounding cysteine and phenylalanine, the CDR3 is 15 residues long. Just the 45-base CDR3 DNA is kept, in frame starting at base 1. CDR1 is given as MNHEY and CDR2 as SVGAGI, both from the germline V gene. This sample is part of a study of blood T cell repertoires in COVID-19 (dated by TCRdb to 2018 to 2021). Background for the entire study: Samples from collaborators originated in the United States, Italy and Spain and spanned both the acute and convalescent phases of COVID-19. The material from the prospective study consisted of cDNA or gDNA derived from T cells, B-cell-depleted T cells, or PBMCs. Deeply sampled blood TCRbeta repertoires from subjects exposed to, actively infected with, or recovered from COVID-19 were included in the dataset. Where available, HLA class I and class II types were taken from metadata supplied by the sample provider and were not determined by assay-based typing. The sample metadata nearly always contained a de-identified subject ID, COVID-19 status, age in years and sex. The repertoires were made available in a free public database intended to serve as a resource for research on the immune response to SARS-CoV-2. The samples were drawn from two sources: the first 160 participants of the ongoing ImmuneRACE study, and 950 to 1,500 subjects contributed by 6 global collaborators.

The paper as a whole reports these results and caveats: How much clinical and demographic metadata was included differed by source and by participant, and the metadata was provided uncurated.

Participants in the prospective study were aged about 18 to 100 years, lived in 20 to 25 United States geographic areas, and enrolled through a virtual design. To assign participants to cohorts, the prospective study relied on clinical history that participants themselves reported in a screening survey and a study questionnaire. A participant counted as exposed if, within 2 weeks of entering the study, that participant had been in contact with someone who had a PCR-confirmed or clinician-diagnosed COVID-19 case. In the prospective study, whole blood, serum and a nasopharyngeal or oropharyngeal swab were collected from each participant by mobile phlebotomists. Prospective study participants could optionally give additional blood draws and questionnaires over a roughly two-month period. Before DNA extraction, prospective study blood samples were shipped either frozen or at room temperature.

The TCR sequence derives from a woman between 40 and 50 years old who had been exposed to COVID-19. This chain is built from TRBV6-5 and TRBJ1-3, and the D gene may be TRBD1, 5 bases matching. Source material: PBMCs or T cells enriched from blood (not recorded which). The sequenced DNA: TGTGCCAGCAGTCCCTCAGGGTGGCCTGGAAACACCATATATTTT. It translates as CASSPSGWPGNTIYF.